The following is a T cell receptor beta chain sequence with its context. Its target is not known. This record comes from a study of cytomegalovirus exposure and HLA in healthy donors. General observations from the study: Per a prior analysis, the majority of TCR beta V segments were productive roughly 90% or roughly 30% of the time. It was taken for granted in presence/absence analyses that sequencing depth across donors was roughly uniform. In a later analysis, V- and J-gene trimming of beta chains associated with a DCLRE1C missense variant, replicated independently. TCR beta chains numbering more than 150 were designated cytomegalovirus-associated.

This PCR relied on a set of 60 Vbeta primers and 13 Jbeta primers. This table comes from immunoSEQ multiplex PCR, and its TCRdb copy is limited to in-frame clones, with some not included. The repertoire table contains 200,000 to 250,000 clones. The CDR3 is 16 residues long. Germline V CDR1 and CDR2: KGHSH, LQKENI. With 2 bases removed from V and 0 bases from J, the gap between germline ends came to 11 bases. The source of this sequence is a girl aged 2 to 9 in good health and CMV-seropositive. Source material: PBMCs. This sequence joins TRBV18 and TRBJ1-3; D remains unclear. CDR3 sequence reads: CASSPNELSSGNTIYF. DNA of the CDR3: TGTGCCAGCTCACCAAATGAACTGAGCTCTGGAAACACCATATATTTT.